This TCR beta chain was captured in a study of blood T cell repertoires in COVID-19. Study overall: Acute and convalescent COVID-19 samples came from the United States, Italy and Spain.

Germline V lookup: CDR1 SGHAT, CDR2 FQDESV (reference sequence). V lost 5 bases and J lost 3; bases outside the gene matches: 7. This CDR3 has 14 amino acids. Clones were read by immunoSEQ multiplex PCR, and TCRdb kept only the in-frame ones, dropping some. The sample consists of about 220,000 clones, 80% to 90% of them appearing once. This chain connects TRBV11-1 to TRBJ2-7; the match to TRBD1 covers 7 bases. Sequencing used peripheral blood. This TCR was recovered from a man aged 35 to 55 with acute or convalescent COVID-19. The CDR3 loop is CASSPKWDSYEQYF. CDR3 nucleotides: TGTGCCAGCAGCCCAAAATGGGACAGCTACGAGCAGTACTTC.